A selection of T cell receptor beta chains follows, all from one sample in a study of T-cell reconstitution after alpha-beta-depleted transplantation in children. TCRdb re-called the PCR reads through MiXCR, storing one row per CDR3 protein. The sample includes a few hundred thousand distinct CDR3 sequences, 27% seen only once; the top ten take about a third. Sequencing was performed on PBMCs, taken before TCRalphabeta/CD19-depleted stem cell transplant. These receptors were collected from a boy in the first two years of life with Wiskott-Aldrich syndrome, due to receive a stem cell transplant. Both conserved end residues are trimmed from each CDR3. A D gene is named only where the DNA matches it firmly. Clone size appears in some rows only: once, few, many, or a class for an expanded clone.

d_gene: .; v_gene: TRBV7-9; abundance: .; CDR3aa: ASSSDTGTYGNIQY
d_gene: .; v_gene: TRBV5-1; abundance: .; CDR3aa: ASSLSSADWGETQY
d_gene: .; v_gene: TRBV5-1; abundance: few; CDR3aa: ASRSHDRLSDTQY
d_gene: .; v_gene: TRBV28; abundance: .; CDR3aa: ASSLGPKLAKNIQY
d_gene: TRBD2; v_gene: TRBV20-1; abundance: .; CDR3aa: SASRTRGGDEQY
d_gene: .; v_gene: TRBV24-1; abundance: .; CDR3aa: ATSAWGYEQY
d_gene: .; v_gene: TRBV20-1; abundance: few; CDR3aa: SARLGVSTDTQY
d_gene: .; v_gene: TRBV7-8; abundance: .; CDR3aa: ASSFDRPNTEAF
d_gene: .; v_gene: TRBV3-1; abundance: .; CDR3aa: ASSFSRSNEQF
d_gene: TRBD2; v_gene: TRBV20-1; abundance: few; CDR3aa: SARKAGGPGEQY
d_gene: TRBD1; v_gene: TRBV7-6; abundance: few; CDR3aa: ASSRRQGGNTEAF
d_gene: .; v_gene: TRBV5-1; abundance: .; CDR3aa: ASSLNVDGYT
d_gene: TRBD2; v_gene: TRBV30; abundance: .; CDR3aa: ATRTSGIYEQF
d_gene: TRBD2; v_gene: TRBV7-3; abundance: .; CDR3aa: ASSSGLALDTQY
d_gene: .; v_gene: TRBV12-3/TRBV12-4; abundance: .; CDR3aa: ASSFKGPAYEQY
d_gene: .; v_gene: TRBV20-1; abundance: .; CDR3aa: SASRGATYEQY
d_gene: .; v_gene: TRBV5-1; abundance: .; CDR3aa: ASSSASGADKNIQY
d_gene: .; v_gene: TRBV3-1; abundance: .; CDR3aa: ASSRTDGIYFNYGYT
d_gene: .; v_gene: TRBV27; abundance: few; CDR3aa: ASSLERPGRHNEQF
d_gene: .; v_gene: TRBV5-1; abundance: .; CDR3aa: ASSLDVVPLGEQY
d_gene: .; v_gene: TRBV7-6; abundance: few; CDR3aa: ASSLEGQRRADTQY
d_gene: .; v_gene: TRBV27; abundance: few; CDR3aa: ASSPYRVQNTEAF
d_gene: TRBD2; v_gene: TRBV5-1; abundance: many; CDR3aa: ASSPNPSGSAGELF
d_gene: .; v_gene: TRBV15; abundance: .; CDR3aa: ATSRDPGVESPQH
d_gene: .; v_gene: TRBV6-5; abundance: many; CDR3aa: ASSSSGWTGELF
d_gene: TRBD2; v_gene: TRBV7-8; abundance: .; CDR3aa: ASSLSAGTSGRVGQNIQY
d_gene: TRBD2; v_gene: TRBV19; abundance: once; CDR3aa: ASSTYLAGNTGELF
d_gene: .; v_gene: TRBV20-1; abundance: .; CDR3aa: SAGRGTGNTEAF
d_gene: .; v_gene: TRBV20-1; abundance: .; CDR3aa: SARGVYNEQF
d_gene: TRBD2; v_gene: TRBV4-1; abundance: .; CDR3aa: ASSHGEGTGELF
d_gene: .; v_gene: TRBV6-1; abundance: few; CDR3aa: ASSRPPPGNQPQH
d_gene: .; v_gene: TRBV12-3/TRBV12-4; abundance: few; CDR3aa: ASSPGGGGQETQY
d_gene: .; v_gene: TRBV3-1; abundance: .; CDR3aa: ASSQDWWTGNTIY
d_gene: TRBD2; v_gene: TRBV15; abundance: few; CDR3aa: ATSRDWLAGPNTGELF
d_gene: TRBD2; v_gene: TRBV4-1; abundance: .; CDR3aa: ASRLNLGLAGGRDNEQF
d_gene: .; v_gene: TRBV7-2; abundance: .; CDR3aa: ASSRGVPSGELF
d_gene: TRBD1; v_gene: TRBV6-1; abundance: few; CDR3aa: ASSERTGVEQY
d_gene: TRBD2; v_gene: TRBV5-1; abundance: many; CDR3aa: ASSITSGRTEQF
d_gene: .; v_gene: TRBV5-1; abundance: few; CDR3aa: ASSLRLVSAYEQY
d_gene: TRBD2; v_gene: TRBV7-2; abundance: once; CDR3aa: ASSLGPTGYRRTSENEQF
d_gene: TRBD2; v_gene: TRBV7-3; abundance: .; CDR3aa: ASSPEAGELDEQF
d_gene: TRBD2; v_gene: TRBV5-1; abundance: few; CDR3aa: ASRLAGGATDTQY
d_gene: TRBD1; v_gene: TRBV20-1; abundance: .; CDR3aa: SARDNGQGAYNEQF
d_gene: TRBD1; v_gene: TRBV5-6; abundance: .; CDR3aa: ASSLDRGLRVNTEAF
d_gene: .; v_gene: TRBV11-2; abundance: .; CDR3aa: ASSLIWSDGYSNQPQH
d_gene: TRBD1; v_gene: TRBV5-1; abundance: few; CDR3aa: ASSPVQGEVGELF
d_gene: .; v_gene: TRBV29-1; abundance: .; CDR3aa: SVETARNEQF
d_gene: TRBD2; v_gene: TRBV5-1; abundance: .; CDR3aa: ASSKELAGGDEQF
d_gene: TRBD1; v_gene: TRBV12-3/TRBV12-4; abundance: .; CDR3aa: ASSISLGTGIETQY
d_gene: TRBD2; v_gene: TRBV5-1; abundance: .; CDR3aa: ASSSGLASGDEQY
d_gene: TRBD2; v_gene: TRBV6-5; abundance: .; CDR3aa: ASSYSRVAGRVYEQY
d_gene: .; v_gene: TRBV29-1; abundance: .; CDR3aa: SGQVIANTGELF
d_gene: .; v_gene: TRBV12-3/TRBV12-4; abundance: few; CDR3aa: ASSLTLPNIQY
d_gene: TRBD2; v_gene: TRBV27; abundance: few; CDR3aa: ASSGLAGSTDTQY
d_gene: .; v_gene: TRBV5-6; abundance: .; CDR3aa: ASSLMKGGVSYNEQF
d_gene: .; v_gene: TRBV5-1; abundance: many; CDR3aa: ASSLDGTDTQY